This T cell receptor beta chain was recorded in a study of shared clonotypes between healthy human individuals (dated by TCRdb to 2018 to 2020). The study in broad terms: A couple of women and a few men aged 18 to 49 years were included in the cohort. Per donor, three plates each were used for CD4 naive and CD4 memory, two for CD8 naive, and one for CD8 memory. The study deeply sequenced blood TCR repertoires of five healthy adults to estimate repertoire size and the extent of clonotype sharing between individuals. To increase sequencing depth and limit assay-specific biases, different laboratories used diverse techniques to prepare libraries and sequence TCR repertoires. Per donor, leukapheresis produced somewhere between about 0.94 and 9 billion PBMCs. Overall study outcomes, separate from this receptor: Based on pairwise subsampling, the degree of clonotype sharing among donors was expected to be affected by sequencing depth. Sampling was restricted to blood, and TCR repertoires in tissues likely differ from the TCR repertoires found in blood. Even with the large sequencing depth, rarefaction of the sorted-subset datasets indicated that sequencing was incomplete. Approximately 5% of naive CD4, 3.5% of naive CD8, around 2.3% of memory CD4, and 0.35% to 0.4% of memory CD8 clonotypes were shared across several donors. Naive subsets generally had larger estimated clonotype richness than memory subsets. The genetic and exposure-history diversity represented was limited by the small number of donors. Compared with non-shared clonotypes, the clonotypes found in all four sorted-subset donors had higher generation probabilities.

CDR1 is given as SEHNR and CDR2 as FQNEAQ, both from the germline V gene (reference sequence). Trimming removed 1 base from V and 3 bases from J, leaving 16 bases between the germline ends. The CDR3 sequence holds 16 residues, the cysteine and phenylalanine included. The CDR3 DNA has 48 bases and is translated from base 1. TCR CDR3 regions were amplified from genomic DNA by multiplex PCR using the deep immunoSEQ assay. Extracted genomic DNA from each cell subset was distributed evenly across all wells of several immunoSEQ 96-well plates, and each plate was treated as a replicate. For sorted subsets, each replicate PCR was loaded with roughly 190 ng genomic DNA, equivalent to about 33,000 T cell genomes. The purified libraries were quantified using a Qubit 3.0 fluorometer, sized with a Bioanalyzer 2100, and then quantified again using the KAPA Library Quantification kit. Every immunoSEQ 96-well plate was sequenced on a separate single-read 150-cycle Illumina NextSeq 550 flow cell. The paper's data handling went like this. Because only junctional sequences without quality scores were contained in the immunoSEQ output, filtering matching that applied to full-length reads could not be performed. To assign V/J genes and CDR3, sequences were annotated using PyIR, a Python wrapper for IgBLAST v1.9, with IMGT germline references. Reads were removed for weak V/J assignments (E-value above 1e-6), missing CDR3, stop codons, out-of-frame junctions, or ambiguous translated residues. A V3J clonotype was defined by an identical inferred V gene, J gene, and CDR3 amino acid sequence. To compute the percentage overlap between repertoires, the number of shared unique clonotypes was divided by the size of the smaller repertoire. Three approaches were used to assess repertoire richness: RTK rarefaction, the Chao1 estimator, and Recon v2.1 estimates of unobserved clonotypes. For all TCRbeta clonotypes obtained by the gDNA method from a few donors, generation probabilities were computed with OLGA. As stored in TCRdb, this immuneACCESS dataset retains in-frame rearrangements with V and J assigned. A fraction of the clones does not appear; measured against another copy, unresolved V genes explain less than half of the discrepancy, and the remainder lacks a known reason. The V and J calls and the clone size are those of that table, but D and trimming were determined from the DNA. Within this sample are about 1.1 million clones, with roughly 80% of them counted one time only. The ten largest clones take up 0.85% to 1% of the sample.

Remarks on this clone: Its specific antigen is unknown. Per-base qualities were not stored, and no clone one base away is much larger.

The donors were healthy, HIV-negative adults with no recently reported acute infections or vaccinations. All donors were Caucasian adults living in Nashville, Tennessee, USA. Magnetic negative selection was used to enrich CD4+ T cells, after which naive cells were positively selected on CD45RA and the negative fraction became the memory subset. Blood was obtained by leukapheresis, after which PBMCs were separated by Ficoll-Histopaque density gradient centrifugation and cryopreserved in liquid nitrogen vapor phase. Analytical flow cytometry was used to check the purity and quantity of each magnetically sorted T cell population. Genomic DNA was isolated from each sorted fraction and quantified by UV absorbance on a Nanodrop 2000c.

The chain is encoded by TRBV7-9 joined to TRBJ2-7; a tentative D match to TRBD2 spans 5 bases. Sequencing was done on a sample of memory CD4+ T cells from PBMCs. This specimen's cell subset or site label, per the study, means: CD45RA-negative fraction. The receptor comes from a man between 18 and 35 years old in good health. Some clones in this sample may be carry-over from other donors' samples. The DNA reads TGTGCCAGCAGCTTAGTCGGATCGGGAAAACACTACGAGCAGTACTTC. Its product reads: CASSLVGSGKHYEQYF.